The clone carrying this T cell receptor (beta chain) has only a few counts. What it recognizes is unknown. This entry comes from a study of cytomegalovirus exposure and HLA in healthy donors. Study-wide points: Earlier results showed most TCR beta V segments being productive about 87% or about 30% of the time.

The PCR had 60 Vbeta and 13 Jbeta primers. Generated by immunoSEQ multiplex PCR, the TCRdb table keeps only in-frame clones and is missing some. The profile covers more than 80,000 clones, with just over 70% appearing a single time and about 0.8% taken by the ten largest. The germline gives CDR1 GTSNPN, CDR2 SVGIG (reference sequence). CDR3 length: 13 residues. V was pared by 0 bases and J by 9 bases, with 14 bases between. The V and J genes are TRBV30 and TRBJ1-1; the D is unclear. Sequencing was performed on PBMCs. The sequence came from a boy aged 5-17 years in good health and CMV-seronegative. CDR3 amino acids: CAWSVSGKDKAFF. In DNA form, the CDR3 reads TGTGCCTGGAGTGTATCGGGTAAGGATAAAGCTTTCTTT.